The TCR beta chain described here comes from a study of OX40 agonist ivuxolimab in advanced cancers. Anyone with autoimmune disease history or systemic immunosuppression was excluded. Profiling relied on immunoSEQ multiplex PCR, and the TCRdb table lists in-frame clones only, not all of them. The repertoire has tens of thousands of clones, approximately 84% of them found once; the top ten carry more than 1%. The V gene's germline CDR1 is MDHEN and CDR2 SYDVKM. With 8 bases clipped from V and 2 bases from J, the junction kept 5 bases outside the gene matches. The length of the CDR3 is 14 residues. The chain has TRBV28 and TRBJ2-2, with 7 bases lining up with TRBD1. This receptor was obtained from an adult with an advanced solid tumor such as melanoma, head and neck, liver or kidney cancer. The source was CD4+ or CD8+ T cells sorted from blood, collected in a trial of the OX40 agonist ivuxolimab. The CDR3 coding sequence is TGTGCCAGCCGGGACAGCCTTAACACCGGGGAGCTGTTTTTT. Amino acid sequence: CASRDSLNTGELFF.